The rows below give T cell receptor beta chains drawn from one sample of a study of Ad26.COV2.S vaccination and SARS-CoV-2 variants. Profiled with immunoSEQ multiplex PCR; TCRdb holds only in-frame clones, not every one. Of about 350,000 clones in the sample, approximately 86% were seen once. Sequenced material: peripheral blood, taken in a trial of Ad26.COV2.S vaccine versus placebo. These receptors all come from a person between 18 and 60 years old who received the Ad26.COV2.S COVID-19 vaccine or a placebo. Each CDR3 is given with its conserved first and last residue. A D gene is named only where the DNA matches it firmly. Size is omitted from some rows. Given values are once, few, many or a class for expanded clones.

>-|TRBJ2-2|-|TRBV4-2
CASSQPYLTGNTGELFF
TGTGCCAGCAGCCAACCCTATTTGACAGGGAACACCGGGGAGCTGTTTTTT
>-|TRBJ1-5|-|TRBV19
CASSIAGTYQPQHF
TGTGCCAGTAGTATTGCTGGGACATACCAGCCCCAGCATTTT
>-|TRBJ2-3|-|TRBV5-6
CASSLEPYTQYF
TGTGCCAGCAGCTTGGAACCATATACGCAGTATTTT
>few|TRBJ1-2|-|TRBV7-9
CASSSISGTQSYTF
TGTGCCAGCAGCTCAATCTCCGGGACCCAGAGCTACACCTTC
>-|TRBJ2-3|-|TRBV4-1
CASKPASRTDTQYF
TGCGCCAGCAAGCCGGCTAGCCGCACAGATACGCAGTATTTT
>-|TRBJ1-5|-|TRBV5-1
CASSLAGGLGQPQHF
TGCGCCAGCAGCTTGGCCGGGGGGCTTGGTCAGCCCCAGCATTTT
>-|TRBJ2-3|-|TRBV7-2
CASSLGRSDTQYF
TGTGCCAGCAGCTTAGGCCGGTCCGATACGCAGTATTTT
>-|TRBJ2-5|-|TRBV4-3
CASSQGLAQETQYF
TGCGCCAGCAGCCAAGGGCTAGCTCAAGAGACCCAGTACTTC
>-|TRBJ1-2|-|TRBV7-8
CASSQRDYGYTF
TGTGCCAGCAGCCAGCGAGACTATGGCTACACCTTC
>-|TRBJ2-5|-|TRBV7-2
CASEAGVRSAQYF
TGTGCCAGCGAAGCCGGGGTTCGGTCGGCCCAGTACTTC
>few|TRBJ1-6|-|TRBV10-3
CAISGQRNSPLHF
TGTGCCATCAGCGGACAGAGGAATTCACCCCTCCACTTT
>once|TRBJ2-3|TRBD2|TRBV2
CATARETSGAGGQYF
TGTGCCACCGCTCGAGAGACTAGCGGGGCGGGGGGGCAGTATTTT
>-|TRBJ1-3|TRBD1|TRBV2
CASSGDRVNTIYF
TGTGCCAGCAGTGGGGACAGGGTCAACACCATATATTTT
>once|TRBJ2-1|TRBD1|TRBV14
CASSQTGTRRSNEQFF
TGTGCCAGCAGCCAGACAGGGACGAGACGGAGCAATGAGCAGTTCTTC
>-|TRBJ2-6|-|TRBV24-1
CATSPAGANVLTF
TGTGCCACCAGCCCCGCCGGGGCCAACGTCCTGACTTTC
>-|TRBJ2-7|-|TRBV10-3
CAISEMTARTYEQYF
TGTGCCATCAGTGAAATGACCGCCAGAACCTACGAGCAGTACTTC
>-|TRBJ2-5|TRBD2|TRBV27
CASSFAGVETQYF
TGTGCCAGCAGTTTTGCGGGAGTGGAGACCCAGTACTTC
>-|TRBJ1-4|-|TRBV13
CASSTRQVNEKLFF
TGTGCCAGCAGCACACGACAGGTCAATGAAAAACTGTTTTTT
>-|TRBJ2-1|-|TRBV27
CASSLTTLSNEQFF
TGTGCCAGCAGCCTGACGACGTTGTCCAATGAGCAGTTCTTC
>-|TRBJ2-1|TRBD2|TRBV4-3
CASSLGLAGIYEQFF
TGCGCCAGCAGCCTCGGACTAGCGGGGATCTATGAGCAGTTCTTC
>-|TRBJ2-5|-|TRBV30
CAWSRGSSQETQYF
TGTGCCTGGAGTAGAGGTAGCAGTCAAGAGACCCAGTACTTC
>-|TRBJ1-2|-|TRBV19
CASSRIGSVYTNYGYTF
TGTGCCAGTAGTAGGATAGGTTCGGTATACACTAACTATGGCTACACCTTC
>-|TRBJ2-3|TRBD1|TRBV19
CASTGGQGGMDTQYF
TGTGCCAGTACCGGGGGACAGGGGGGTATGGATACGCAGTATTTT
>-|TRBJ2-1|TRBD2|TRBV2
CASSGDHWGGTFRNEQFF
TGTGCCAGCAGTGGGGATCACTGGGGGGGGACTTTCCGCAATGAGCAGTTCTTC
>-|TRBJ2-7|-|TRBV12-2
CASRPSPGEIAYEQYF
TGTGCAAGTCGTCCTTCCCCAGGGGAGATAGCGTACGAGCAGTACTTC
>-|TRBJ1-2|-|TRBV12-3/TRBV12-4
CASVYGGGNGYTF
TGTGCCAGCGTATATGGGGGAGGTAATGGCTACACCTTC
>few|TRBJ2-2|TRBD1|TRBV5-4
CASSSNRDRLTGELFF
TGTGCCAGCAGCTCGAACCGGGACAGACTCACCGGGGAGCTGTTTTTT
>-|TRBJ2-5|-|TRBV4-2
CASSRTGGETQYF
TGTGCCAGCAGCCGAACGGGGGGCGAGACCCAGTACTTC
>-|TRBJ1-1|-|TRBV7-3
CASSPGGSNTEAFF
TGTGCCAGCAGCCCCGGTGGCTCGAACACTGAAGCTTTCTTT
>-|TRBJ1-6|-|TRBV30
CAWSVLQGHNSPLHF
TGTGCCTGGAGTGTACTTCAGGGACATAATTCACCCCTCCACTTT
>-|TRBJ2-7|-|TRBV14
CASSRTPLEQYF
TGTGCCAGCAGCCGGACCCCCCTGGAGCAGTACTTC
>-|TRBJ2-1|-|TRBV20-1
CSASQGIEQFF
TGCAGTGCTAGTCAAGGAATTGAGCAGTTCTTC
>-|TRBJ1-2|-|TRBV28
CASTRTGAQTGYGYTF
TGTGCCAGCACCAGGACGGGGGCTCAAACGGGCTATGGCTACACCTTC
>-|TRBJ2-7|TRBD2|TRBV27
CASSYGTSGKGEQYF
TGTGCCAGCAGTTACGGGACTAGCGGGAAGGGCGAGCAGTACTTC
>-|TRBJ2-3|-|TRBV29-1
CSVEEGEHGNTDTQYF
TGCAGCGTTGAAGAAGGCGAGCATGGGAACACAGATACGCAGTATTTT
>-|TRBJ2-7|TRBD2|TRBV5-1
CASTGGYEQYF
TGCGCCAGCACCGGGGGGTACGAGCAGTACTTC
>-|TRBJ2-3|TRBD1|TRBV4-3
CASSRGRTDTQYF
TGCGCCAGCTCCAGGGGGCGCACAGATACGCAGTATTTT